What follows are 8 T cell receptor beta chains derived from one specimen sequenced in a study of blood T cell repertoires in COVID-19. TCRdb keeps only in-frame clones here, not all; method: immunoSEQ multiplex PCR. The data contain over 85,000 clones, around 90% of them singletons. The specimen sequenced was peripheral blood. These receptors were obtained from a man between 65 and 85 years old with acute or convalescent COVID-19.

The rearrangement links TRBV2 to TRBJ2-7; tentative D call: TRBD1 (5 bases). From germline, CDR1 is SNHLY and CDR2 FYNNEI. V shed 7 bases and J shed 5 bases, with 18 bases lying between them. The CDR3 contains 14 residues. The CDR3 sequence: CASIRQSGFDEQYF. CDR3 coding DNA: TGTGCCAGCATCCGACAGTCTGGTTTCGACGAGCAGTACTTC. The whole variable domain, remainder taken from reference TRBV2 and TRBJ2-7, is EPEVTQTPSHQVTQMGQEVILRCVPISNHLYFYWYRQILGQKVEFLVSFYNNEISEKSEIFDDQFSVERPDGSNFTLKIRSTKLEDSAMYFCASIRQSGFDEQYFGPGTRLTVT.

About this clone itself: Distinct nucleotide sequences in the sample also encode this CDR3. The chain joins TRBV29-1 to TRBJ2-7, with D possibly TRBD1 on 6 matching bases. CDR3 size: 11 residues. Trimming took off 6 bases at V and 3 bases at J, with 9 bases between the two ends. The germline V gene has CDR1 SQVTM and CDR2 ANQGSEA. DNA of the CDR3: TGCAGCGTGGCACAGGGCTACGAGCAGTACTTC. This encodes CSVAQGYEQYF.

The CDR3 protein is CASSSNRGRSYNEQFF. DNA for the CDR3: TGCGCCAGCAGCTCAAACAGGGGTAGGTCCTACAATGAGCAGTTCTTC. The chain couples TRBV5-1 to TRBJ2-1; TRBD1 matches at 7 bases. The germline V gene has CDR1 SGHRS and CDR2 YFSETQ. The J segment lost 1 base and the V segment lost 3 bases, leaving 7 bases of the junction unmatched. The CDR3 totals 16 residues.

This chain's CDR3 is CASSYGQVDYGYTF. Written as DNA, the CDR3 is TGCGCCAGCAGCTACGGACAGGTCGACTATGGCTACACCTTC. The rearrangement links TRBV5-1 to TRBJ1-2; 7 bases match TRBD1. Losses at the gene ends were 3 bases for V and 3 bases for J; bases not matched to a gene: 5. The germline gives CDR1 SGHRS, CDR2 YFSETQ. The CDR3 is 14 residues long.

The chain joins TRBV5-8 to TRBJ1-1; D remains ambiguous. This CDR3 region has 16 residues. Germline-derived CDR1 and CDR2 are SGHTS and YDEGEE. The V end was cut by 3 bases, the J end by 3 bases, with 18 bases between. The CDR3 region is CASSSGFTSRDTEAFF. The CDR3 DNA reads as TGTGCCAGCAGCTCTGGGTTTACATCCCGGGACACTGAAGCTTTCTTT. Using reference TRBV5-8 and TRBJ1-1 for the parts outside the CDR3, the full variable domain is EAGVTQSPTHLIKTRGQQATLRCSPISGHTSVYWYQQALGLGLQFLLWYDEGEERNRGNFPPRFSGRQFPNYSSELNVNALELEDSALYLCASSSGFTSRDTEAFFGQGTRLTVV.

This rearrangement joins TRBV19 to TRBJ1-3; the D is unclear. Germline CDR1 LNHDA, CDR2 SQIVND (reference sequence). Trimming cost V 3 bases and J 4 bases, with 16 bases left between them. The CDR3 length is 16 residues. Written as DNA, the CDR3 is TGTGCCAGTAGTATCTGGCAGGCCACGGGAGGAAACACCATATATTTT. The encoded protein is CASSIWQATGGNTIYF.

The chain has TRBV6-1 and TRBJ1-6, with 8 positions matching TRBD1. This CDR3 is 16 amino acids long. The junction had 9 bases not matched to a gene; V was cut back by 2 bases and J by 9 bases. Per the germline V gene, CDR1 is MNHNS and CDR2 is SASEGT. CDR3 bases: TGTGCCAGCAGTGAATCCGGACAGGGTGGTGGTTCACCCCTCCACTTT. Protein sequence: CASSESGQGGGSPLHF.

This chain joins TRBV6-5 and TRBJ1-2; D is perhaps TRBD1 (5 bases). The V gene's germline CDR1 is MNHEY and CDR2 SVGAGI. The CDR3 extends over 15 amino acids. V gave up 5 bases and J gave up 8 bases, with 21 bases separating them. The CDR3 DNA reads TGTGCCAGCAGTAAACAACGGGTCGGGGGTGAAGGCTACACCTTC. This encodes CASSKQRVGGEGYTF.